The 7 T cell receptor beta chains below come from one sample, sequenced in a study of T cells after yellow fever vaccination (dated by TCRdb to about 2019). Libraries were made using 5' RACE. The run used an Illumina HiSeq 2500. TCRdb ran its own pipeline on the public reads, namely fastp trimming at Q25 and MiXCR clone calling, and kept in-frame beta chains. Each CDR3 protein gets just one entry, which takes the most common genes and DNA from the rows behind it. A total of hundreds of thousands of distinct CDR3 sequences appear in this sample, 20% to 25% of them only once. Together, the top ten hold about a sixth of the sample. The treatment or condition label, read with the paper, signifies: live attenuated yellow fever vaccine strain. This sample comprised PBMCs, obtained roughly 20 days after the first yellow fever vaccination. The receptors were gathered from a man between 18 and 35 years old who received the YFV17D yellow fever vaccine.

This clonotype was picked up a small number of times. This CDR3 reads CSARDLYEQFF. CDR3 nucleotide sequence: TGCAGTGCTAGAGATCTCTATGAGCAGTTCTTC. This chain uses TRBV20-1 with TRBJ2-1; D is uncertain. The V gene lost 0 bases and the J gene lost 8 bases, with 5 bases spanning the gap. The CDR3 spans 11 residues. Per the germline V gene, CDR1 is DFQATT and CDR2 is SNEGSKA (reference sequence).

The chain recombines TRBV3-1 with TRBJ2-4; D is possibly TRBD2 (5 bases). V was clipped by 0 bases and J by 2 bases, with 11 bases between them. Germline CDR1 and CDR2: LGHDT and YNNKEL (reference sequence). The CDR3 sequence is 16 residues long. The CDR3 DNA reads TGTGCCAGCAGCCAAGATCTGGAGGTGTCCAAAAACATTCAGTACTTC. This encodes CASSQDLEVSKNIQYF.

The chain joins TRBV28 to TRBJ1-2; D remains unclear. V was cut by 2 bases and J by 4 bases, with 5 bases left in between. Germline values: CDR1 MDHEN, CDR2 SYDVKM. This CDR3 has 12 residues. This CDR3 is CASSLRAYGYTF. The CDR3 coding sequence is TGTGCCAGCAGTTTACGGGCCTATGGCTACACCTTC.

This clonotype has just a few counts. The chain employs TRBV2 and TRBJ2-3, with TRBD2 matching 12 bases. Germline lookup yields CDR1 SNHLY and CDR2 FYNNEI. CDR3 length: 16 residues. J gave up 5 bases and V 7 bases, and 10 bases lay outside the gene matches. The CDR3 loop reads CASKRGTSGLGDTQYF. CDR3 DNA: TGTGCCAGCAAGAGAGGGACTAGCGGGTTGGGAGATACGCAGTATTTT.

In its sample, this clonotype was seen many times. This chain joins TRBV5-1 and TRBJ2-7; D is uncertain. V shed 4 bases and J shed 0 bases, with 14 bases lying between them. Germline V gene data show CDR1 as SGHRS and CDR2 as YFSETQ. This CDR3 has 15 residues. The CDR3 protein is CASSGTLFSSYEQYF. For the CDR3, the DNA is TGCGCCAGCAGCGGTACTCTCTTCAGCTCCTACGAGCAGTACTTC.

This clonotype has at least ten counts. The chain couples TRBV12-3 or TRBV12-4 to TRBJ2-3, with 8 bases fitting TRBD1. V trimming: 2 bases; J trimming: 4 bases; junction bases outside the gene matches: 8. The CDR3 totals 16 residues. CDR3 nucleotides: TGTGCCAGCAGTTTATGGGGTGCAGGGGGCGCAGATACGCAGTATTTT. Protein product: CASSLWGAGGADTQYF.

This clonotype has more than one count but fewer than ten. V usage is TRBV4-1 and J usage is TRBJ2-1; D gene unclear. Trimming shortened V by 1 base and J by 0 bases, and 10 bases separated the two germline ends. CDR3 length equals 16 residues. The germline CDR1 and CDR2 sequences are MGHRA and YSYEKL. CDR3 protein: CASSQVPLSSYNEQFF. The CDR3 coding sequence is TGCGCCAGCAGCCAAGTCCCTCTGAGCTCCTACAATGAGCAGTTCTTC.